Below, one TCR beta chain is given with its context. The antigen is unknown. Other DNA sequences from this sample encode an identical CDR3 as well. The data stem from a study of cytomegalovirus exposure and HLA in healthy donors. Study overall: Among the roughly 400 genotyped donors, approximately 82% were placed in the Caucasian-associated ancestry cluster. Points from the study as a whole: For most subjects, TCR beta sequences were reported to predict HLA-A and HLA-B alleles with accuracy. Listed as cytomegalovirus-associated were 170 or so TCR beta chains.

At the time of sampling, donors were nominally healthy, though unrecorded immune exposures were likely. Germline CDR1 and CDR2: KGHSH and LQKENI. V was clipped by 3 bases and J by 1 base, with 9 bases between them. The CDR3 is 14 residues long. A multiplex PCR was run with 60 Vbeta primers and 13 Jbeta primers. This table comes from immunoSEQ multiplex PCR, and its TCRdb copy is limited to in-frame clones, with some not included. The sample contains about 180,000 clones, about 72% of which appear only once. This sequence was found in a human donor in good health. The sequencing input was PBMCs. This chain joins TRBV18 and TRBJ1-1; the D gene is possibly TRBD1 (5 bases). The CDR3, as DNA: TGTGCCAGCTCACCCGGCAGGGCGAACACTGAAGCTTTCTTT. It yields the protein CASSPGRANTEAFF.